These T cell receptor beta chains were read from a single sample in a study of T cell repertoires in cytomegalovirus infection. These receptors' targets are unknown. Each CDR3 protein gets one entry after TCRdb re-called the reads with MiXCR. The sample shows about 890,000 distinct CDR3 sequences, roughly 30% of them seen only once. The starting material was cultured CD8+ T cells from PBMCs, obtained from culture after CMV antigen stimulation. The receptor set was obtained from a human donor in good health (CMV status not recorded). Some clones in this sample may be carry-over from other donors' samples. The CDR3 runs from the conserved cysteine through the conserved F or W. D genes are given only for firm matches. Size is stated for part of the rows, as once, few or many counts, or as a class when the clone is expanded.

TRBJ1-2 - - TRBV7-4 TGTGCCAGCAGTTACCCGTCAGGGTTTTATGGCTACACCTTC CASSYPSGFYGYTF
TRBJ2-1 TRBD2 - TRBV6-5 TGTGCCAGCAGTTCGGGACTAGCGGGGGGGCTTTACAATGAGCAGTTCTTC CASSSGLAGGLYNEQFF
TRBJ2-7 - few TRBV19 TGTGCCAGTAGTATTGGTGGCAGGGGCTCCTACGAGCAGTACTTC CASSIGGRGSYEQYF
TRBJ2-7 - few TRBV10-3 TGTGCCATCAGTGATGGCCAGGTCTCCTACGAGCAGTACTTC CAISDGQVSYEQYF
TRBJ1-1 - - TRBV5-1 TGTGCCAGCAGCCCGAGGGAAGTAACTGAAGCTTTCTTT CASSPREVTEAFF
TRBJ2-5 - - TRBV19 TGTGCCAGTAGTGATCCCGGGGGAGAGACCCAGTACTTC CASSDPGGETQYF
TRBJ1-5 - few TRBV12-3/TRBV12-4 TGTGCCAGCAGTTCGGGAAGGTTGGACATCCAGCCCCAGCATTTT CASSSGRLDIQPQHF
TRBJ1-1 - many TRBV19 TGTGCCAGTAGTACGTCTGGGAACACTGAAGCTTTCTTT CASSTSGNTEAFF
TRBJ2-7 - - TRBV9 TGTGCCAGCAGTGTGGAGCAAACCTACGAGCAGTACTTC CASSVEQTYEQYF
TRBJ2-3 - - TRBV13 TGTGCCAGCAGCTCACCAGTGGATCGGACAGATACGCAGTATTTT CASSSPVDRTDTQYF
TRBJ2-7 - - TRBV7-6 TGTGCCAGCAGCCCGACCCTATTCTACGAGCAGTACTTC CASSPTLFYEQYF
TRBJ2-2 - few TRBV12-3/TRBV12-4 TGTGCCAGCAGTTTAATCAAGGGAGAAACCGGGGAGCTGTTTTTT CASSLIKGETGELFF
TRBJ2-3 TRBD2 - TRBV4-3 TGCGCCAGCAGCCAGTGGGGACTAGCGGACACAGATACGCAGTATTTT CASSQWGLADTDTQYF
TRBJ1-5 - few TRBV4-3 TGCGCCAGCAGCCAAGATCCGGGAATGCAGCCCCAGCATTTT CASSQDPGMQPQHF
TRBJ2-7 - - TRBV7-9 TGTGCCAGCAGCTTAGATGGAGGGGGCCGAACCCACTCCTACGAGCAGTACTTC CASSLDGGGRTHSYEQYF
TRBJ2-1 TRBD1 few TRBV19 TGTGCCAGTAGCTATGGACAGGGGCCATACAATGAGCAGTTCTTC CASSYGQGPYNEQFF
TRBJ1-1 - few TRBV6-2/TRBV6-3 TGTGCCACCTCACTCAGGGCGATGAACACTGAAGCTTTCTTT CATSLRAMNTEAFF
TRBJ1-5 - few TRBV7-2 TGTGCCAGCAGCTTAGTTGTGGCCGGGGGTCAGCCCCAGCATTTT CASSLVVAGGQPQHF
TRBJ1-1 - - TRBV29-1 TGCAGCGTTGAGGATCGGACAGAAGAAGCTTTCTTT CSVEDRTEEAFF
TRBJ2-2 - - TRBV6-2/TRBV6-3 TGTGCCAGCATTTTATACGCGAACACCGGGGAGCTGTTTTTT CASILYANTGELFF
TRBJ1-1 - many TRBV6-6 TGTGCCAGCACCTTGGGGCGGGGGCCACTAATGAACACTGAAGCTTTCTTT CASTLGRGPLMNTEAFF
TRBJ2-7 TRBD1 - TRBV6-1 TGTGCCAGCAGTGAAGTGGGACAGTCCTCCTGCGAGCAGTACTTC CASSEVGQSSCEQYF
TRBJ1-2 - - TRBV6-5 TGTGCCAGCAGTTCAGCCCCGGGAGGGTTTGGCTACACCTTC CASSSAPGGFGYTF
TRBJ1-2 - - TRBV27 TGTGCCAGCAGTTTATCAGCGGCATCGGATGGCTACACCTTC CASSLSAASDGYTF
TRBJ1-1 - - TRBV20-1 TGCAGTGCCTCATCCGGGGCTTTCTTT CSASSGAFF
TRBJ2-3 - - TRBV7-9 TGTGCCAGCAGCTTTCGAGGGTGGGCCTCCTTATTTTCAGATACGCAGTATTTT CASSFRGWASLFSDTQYF
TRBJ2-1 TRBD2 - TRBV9 TGTGCCAGCAGCGTACGGGGAGCGGGGGGTTACAATGAGCAGTTCTTC CASSVRGAGGYNEQFF
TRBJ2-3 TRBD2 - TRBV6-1 TGTGCCAGCAGCAAAGAGGCGACTAGCGGGGGTTGGGATACGCAGTATTTT CASSKEATSGGWDTQYF
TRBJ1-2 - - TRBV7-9 TGTGCCAGCAGCTTAGCCCGGCTCAACTATGGCTACACCTTC CASSLARLNYGYTF